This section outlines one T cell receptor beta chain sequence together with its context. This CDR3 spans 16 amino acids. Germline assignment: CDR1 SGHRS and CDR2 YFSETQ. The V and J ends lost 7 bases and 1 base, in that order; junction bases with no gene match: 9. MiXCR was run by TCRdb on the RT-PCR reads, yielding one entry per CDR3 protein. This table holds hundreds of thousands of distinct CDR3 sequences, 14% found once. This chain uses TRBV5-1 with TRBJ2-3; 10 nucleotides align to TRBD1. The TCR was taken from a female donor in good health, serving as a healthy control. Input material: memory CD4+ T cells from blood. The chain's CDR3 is CASRQGASAGTDTQYF. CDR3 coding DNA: TGCGCCAGCCGACAGGGGGCGAGCGCGGGCACAGATACGCAGTATTTT. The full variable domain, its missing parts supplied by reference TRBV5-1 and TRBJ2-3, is KAGVTQTPRYLIKTRGQQVTLSCSPISGHRSVSWYQQTPGQGLQFLFEYFSETQRNKGNFPGRFSGRQFSNSRSEMNVSTLELGDSALYLCASRQGASAGTDTQYFGPGTRLTVL.